This entry lists 6 T cell receptor beta chains sequenced from one sample in a study of blood T cell repertoires in COVID-19. Data came from immunoSEQ multiplex PCR; TCRdb stores just in-frame clones and leaves some out. This table has about 150,000 clones, 82% appearing once. What was sequenced was peripheral blood. The receptor source for this set is a human donor with acute or convalescent COVID-19. The donor label of this sample is uncertain.

The chain carries TRBV5-1 and TRBJ2-7; 10 positions agree with TRBD1. The V and J ends lost 5 bases and 3 bases, in that order; junction bases with no gene match: 2. The CDR3 sequence is 13 residues long. Germline V gene data show CDR1 as SGHRS and CDR2 as YFSETQ. The chain's CDR3 is CASRRTGGYEQYF. CDR3 sequence (DNA): TGCGCCAGCAGAAGGACAGGGGGCTACGAGCAGTACTTC.

This chain uses TRBV12-3 or TRBV12-4 with TRBJ1-2; D not certain. The CDR3 is 13 amino acids. V was trimmed by 5 bases and J by 4 bases, leaving 11 bases between them. Here the CDR3 DNA reads TGTGCCAGCAGTCCCTCCGTTTTCTATGGCTACACCTTC. It codes for CASSPSVFYGYTF.

This chain's CDR3 is CAWSPDRGYEQYF. CDR3 nucleotides: TGTGCCTGGAGTCCGGACAGGGGGTACGAGCAGTACTTC. V is TRBV30 and J is TRBJ2-7, with 10 bases identical to TRBD1. Germline V gene lookup returns CDR1 GTSNPN and CDR2 SVGIG (reference sequence). This CDR3 comprises 13 residues. Trimming removed 2 bases from V and 4 bases from J; junction bases left unmatched: 2.

The chain links TRBV19 to TRBJ2-2; 7 bases agree with TRBD1. This CDR3 is 15 amino acids long. CDR1 is LNHDA and CDR2 is SQIVND in the germline V gene (reference sequence). The trim removed 6 bases at V and 6 bases at J, leaving 10 bases unmatched. The CDR3: CASSQAQGLAGELFF. In DNA, the CDR3 is TGTGCCAGTAGCCAGGCACAGGGGTTAGCCGGGGAGCTGTTTTTT.

The chain employs TRBV6-4 and TRBJ1-2, with 9 bases identical to TRBD1. The CDR3 has 14 amino acids. Germline CDR1 is MRHNA and CDR2 is SNTAGT. The junction had 7 bases not matched to a gene; V was cut back by 6 bases and J by 5 bases. CDR3 region: CASRKEGQGYGYTF. The CDR3 DNA is TGTGCCAGCAGGAAAGAAGGACAGGGGTATGGCTACACCTTC.

V gene TRBV21-1 combines with J gene TRBJ1-2. TRBV21-1 counts as a pseudogene. The CDR3 sequence is 16 residues long. Here the CDR3 reads CASSCWTLEANYGYTF. The CDR3 DNA is TGTGCCAGCAGCTGCTGGACTCTTGAAGCTAACTATGGCTACACCTTC.